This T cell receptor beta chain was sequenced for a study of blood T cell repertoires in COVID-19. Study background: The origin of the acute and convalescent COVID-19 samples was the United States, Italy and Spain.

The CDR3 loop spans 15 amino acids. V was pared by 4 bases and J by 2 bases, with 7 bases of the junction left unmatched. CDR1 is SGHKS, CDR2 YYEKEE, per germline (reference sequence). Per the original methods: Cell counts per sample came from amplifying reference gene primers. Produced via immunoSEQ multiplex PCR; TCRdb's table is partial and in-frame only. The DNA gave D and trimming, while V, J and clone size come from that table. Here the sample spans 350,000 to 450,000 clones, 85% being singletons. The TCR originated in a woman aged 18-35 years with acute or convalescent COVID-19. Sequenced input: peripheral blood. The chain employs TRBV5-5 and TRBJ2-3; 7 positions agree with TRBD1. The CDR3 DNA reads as TGTGCCAGCAGCGATGGCAGGGGGTTCACAGATACGCAGTATTTT. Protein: CASSDGRGFTDTQYF.